This TCR beta chain was sequenced in a study of OX40 agonist ivuxolimab in advanced cancers. Turning to the overall study: The costimulatory receptor OX40 (CD134) was targeted by ivuxolimab, a fully human IgG2 agonistic monoclonal antibody. Intravenous ivuxolimab was administered to patients every 2 weeks at six dose levels: 0.01, 0.1, 0.3, 1.5, 3 and 10 mg/kg. Among the roughly 52 dose-escalation patients, some 19 had hepatocellular carcinoma, approximately 15 melanoma, 9 renal cell carcinoma and 9 head and neck cancer. A male proportion of roughly 85% and a mean age of about 60 years, ranging from about 20 to 79, were recorded for the dose-escalation cohort. Prior anti-PD-1, anti-PD-L1 or anti-CTLA-4 therapy was permitted, and checkpoint inhibitors had been received by 30% to 40% of dose-escalation patients. Partial responses were achieved by three dose-escalation patients, of whom one had hepatocellular carcinoma and two had cutaneous melanoma. The point of sequencing TCRbeta in the periphery was to test whether ivuxolimab changed TCR sequence diversity and drove clonal T-cell expansion. The paper reports the monotherapy dose-escalation portion (N of about 50 patients) of the phase I ivuxolimab trial. Results the study describes overall, beyond this receptor: In the 0.1-3.0 mg/kg groups, partial responders were among the patients with the lowest normalized peripheral clonal expansion, particularly in CD8+ T cells. Clonal expansion of both CD4+ and CD8+ blood T cells was observed from baseline to week 6 at doses 0.1 to 3.0 mg/kg. After ivuxolimab, more expanded clones were found on average in CD8+ T cells than in CD4+ T cells. Low levels of normalized T-cell clonal expansion were also seen in some patients who did not respond. The antigen specificity of the peripheral T cells that underwent clonal expansion was not determined.

Patients with a history of autoimmune disease or receiving systemic immunosuppression were excluded from the trial. Peripheral blood for TCR sequencing was collected from all dose cohorts at baseline, on cycle 4 day 1, and on cycle 7 day 1. Samples came from an open-label, multicenter, first-in-human phase I dose-escalation trial of ivuxolimab. Adults with locally advanced or metastatic melanoma, renal cell carcinoma, hepatocellular carcinoma or head and neck squamous cell carcinoma were enrolled in the trial. Before TCR sequencing, CD4+ and CD8+ T cells were separately sorted from peripheral blood. Turning to this clone: Its antigen is still unknown. Qualities for individual bases were not recorded, and no much larger clone is one base off.

The CDR3 measures 15 amino acids from cysteine to phenylalanine. The DNA shown is the 45-base CDR3, in frame from base 1. At the junction V is shortened by 7 bases and J by 5 bases, with 19 bases in between. According to the germline V gene (reference sequence), CDR1 reads LNHDA and CDR2 reads SQIVND. Genomic DNA was extracted from sorted cells for sequencing of the TCRbeta CDR3 region. The immunoSEQ Assay was used to sequence the TCRbeta CDR3 regions. Drawn from immuneACCESS, this table holds only the in-frame rearrangements with V and J called that TCRdb kept. Clones are partly lost; checked studies trace under half to an unresolved V gene and leave the rest unexplained. This sample comprises 55,000 to 80,000 clones, 81% of them detected only once. Around 1% of the sample rests with the top ten.

The sequencing used CD4+ or CD8+ T cells sorted from blood, collected in a trial of the OX40 agonist ivuxolimab. This clonotype originated in an adult with an advanced solid tumor such as melanoma, head and neck, liver or kidney cancer. The V and J segments used are TRBV19 and TRBJ2-3; the D region possibly corresponds to TRBD1 (7 bases align). The DNA sequence is given as TGTGCCAGTACCCCCGGGCCCCAGGGGGGAGATACGCAGTATTTT. Translated, it reads CASTPGPQGGDTQYF.